Listed below are T cell receptor beta chains from one sample, sequenced in a study of cytomegalovirus exposure and HLA in healthy donors. TCRdb's copy holds only in-frame clones and misses some; the assay was immunoSEQ multiplex PCR. The sample lists more than 110,000 clones, 75% occurring once. Sequencing was carried out using PBMCs. These receptors all stem from a man aged 25-40 years in good health and CMV-seronegative. CDR3s include the opening cysteine and the closing phenylalanine or tryptophan. D genes are given only for firm matches. Expanded clones are given a class, and other clones once, few, many or no size at all.

TRBJ1-1 . . TRBV9 TGTGCCAGCAGCGTCCACCAGTCCTACACTGAAGCTTTCTTT CASSVHQSYTEAFF
TRBJ1-2 TRBD1 . TRBV18 TGTGCCAGCTCACTCGGACAGGGTCAGGATGGCTACACCTTC CASSLGQGQDGYTF
TRBJ2-2 TRBD2 . TRBV29-1 TGCAGCGTTGGGGCGGGAGGGAGCACCGGGGAGCTGTTTTTT CSVGAGGSTGELFF
TRBJ2-7 TRBD1 . TRBV4-1 TGCGCCAGCAGCCAAGATCGGACAGGGATTTCTTCCGAGCAGTACTTC CASSQDRTGISSEQYF
TRBJ1-1 . . TRBV11-3 TGTGCCAGCAGCTCCGAGGTAGCTTTCTTT CASSSEVAFF
TRBJ2-7 TRBD2 . TRBV2 TGTGCCAGCAGTGGGACGGGAGGGCAAGGCGAGCAGTACTTC CASSGTGGQGEQYF
TRBJ2-3 TRBD2 . TRBV7-2 TGTGCCAGCAGCTTAGTCGGGCGGGGGGGCGGAGATACGCAGTATTTT CASSLVGRGGGDTQYF
TRBJ1-1 . . TRBV18 TGTGCCAGCTCACCTAACTTTAACACTGAAGCTTTCTTT CASSPNFNTEAFF
TRBJ2-1 TRBD2 . TRBV5-1 TGCGCCAGCAGCCCCTATAGGACTAGCGGGAGTATGGGCGCCTACAATGAGCAGTTCTTC CASSPYRTSGSMGAYNEQFF
TRBJ2-3 . . TRBV5-8 TGTGCCAGCGTGACTCCCCAGGGTTTCGGCACAGATACGCAGTATTTT CASVTPQGFGTDTQYF
TRBJ1-1 TRBD1 . TRBV6-1 TGTGCCAGCAGACACAGGGGAGAGGACACTGAAGCTTTCTTT CASRHRGEDTEAFF
TRBJ1-5 . few TRBV6-1 TGTGCCAGCAGTGAAGCGAGGTGGGATCAGCCCCAGCATTTT CASSEARWDQPQHF
TRBJ1-3 TRBD1 . TRBV4-1 TGCGCCAGCAGCCAAGGGCCGGGACAGGGATACGGAAACACCATATATTTT CASSQGPGQGYGNTIYF